The 24 T cell receptor beta chains in this list originate from one sample, sequenced in a study of CD8+CD57+ T cells in acquired aplastic anemia. According to the study, genomic DNA was the template for TCR beta VDJ and CDR3 profiling. One entry per CDR3 protein, called by TCRdb with MiXCR from the reads. Of around 200,000 distinct CDR3 sequences listed, over 60% are singletons. Sequenced: sorted CD4+, CD8+, or CD8+CD57+ T cells (not recorded which) from PBMCs. Receptor source: a human donor in good health.

The CDR3 nucleotides read TGCAGTGCTAGCGGCGATAGCAACTATGGCTACACCTTC. Amino acids: CSASGDSNYGYTF. The genes are TRBV20-1 and TRBJ1-2; unclear D gene. CDR1 is DFQATT, CDR2 SNEGSKA, per germline (reference sequence). The CDR3 contains 13 residues. V was pared by 3 bases and J by 2 bases, with 10 bases between.

This chain connects TRBV9 to TRBJ1-3, with a tentative D call TRBD1 (5 bases). Germline V gene lookup returns CDR1 SGDLS and CDR2 YYNGEE. The CDR3 sequence is 17 residues long. V shed 4 bases and J shed 0 bases, with 17 bases lying between them. CDR3 in DNA: TGTGCCAGCAGCCCCAAGGTCGGGGGTAACTCTGGAAACACCATATATTTT. Its protein is CASSPKVGGNSGNTIYF.

The rearrangement links TRBV7-3 to TRBJ1-1; no clear D gene. Germline assignment: CDR1 SGHTA and CDR2 FQGTGA. The CDR3 has 14 amino acids. The V and J ends lost 4 bases and 1 base respectively, with 10 bases between them. For the CDR3, the DNA is TGTGCCAGCAGCTCGGGAACCGGGAACACTGAAGCTTTCTTT. The encoded protein is CASSSGTGNTEAFF.

This clonotype showed up many times. This chain uses TRBV12-3 or TRBV12-4 with TRBJ2-1, with D tentatively TRBD2 (5 bases). The CDR3 loop spans 15 amino acids. Trimming cost V 5 bases and J 0 bases, with 11 bases left between them. Here the CDR3 DNA reads TGTGCCAGCAGTCTCGGGGATCCCTCCTACAATGAGCAGTTCTTC. Translating it yields CASSLGDPSYNEQFF.

On this clonotype: This is likely a read error, given that the CDR3 carries no conserved phenylalanine or tryptophan at its end. The chain combines TRBV10-2 with TRBJ1-5; 9 bases align to TRBD1. V gave up 10 bases and J gave up 2 bases; unmatched junction bases: 15. CDR1 and CDR2 (germline): WSHSY, SAAADI. CDR3 length: 17 amino acids. The CDR3 region has the DNA TGCGCCATCGGTGATCAGACAGGGGGGGCTGGCAATCAGCCCCAGCATCTT. Translating it yields CAIGDQTGGAGNQPQHL.

This clonotype was recorded at least ten times. The chain combines TRBV19 with TRBJ2-7, with 8 bases fitting TRBD1. V was pared by 6 bases and J by 4 bases, with 14 bases of the junction left unmatched. The CDR3 contains 16 residues. The germline V gene has CDR1 LNHDA and CDR2 SQIVND (reference sequence). For the CDR3, the DNA is TGTGCCAGTAGCCTCAAAGAAGGGACAGGTCATTACGAGCAGTACTTC. Translating gives CASSLKEGTGHYEQYF.

The table lists this clonotype with a few counts. This rearrangement joins TRBV5-1 to TRBJ2-7; 9 bases are a match to TRBD1. The V segment lost 6 bases and the J segment 2 bases; nucleotides outside the gene matches: 9. In germline, CDR1 is SGHRS, CDR2 YFSETQ. CDR3 length: 15 amino acids. The CDR3: CASTDPGTGTYEQYF. The CDR3, as DNA: TGCGCCAGCACAGACCCCGGGACAGGGACCTACGAGCAGTACTTC.

Ten or more counts support this clonotype. V gene TRBV13 combines with J gene TRBJ2-1; no definite D call. This CDR3 is 13 amino acids long. Per germline, CDR1 PRHDT and CDR2 FYEKMQ (reference sequence). V lost 1 base, J lost 11 bases, and 12 bases lay in between. This CDR3 reads CASSLELLTQQFF. CDR3 bases: TGTGCCAGCAGCTTAGAGCTCCTCACCCAGCAGTTCTTC.

This clonotype was seen many times. This chain links TRBV15 with TRBJ2-1, with D unclear. Germline values: CDR1 LNHNV, CDR2 YYDKDF (reference sequence). This CDR3 contains 13 residues. Deletions cut 2 bases from V and 3 bases from J, with 5 bases between. The CDR3, as DNA: TGTGCCACCAGCAGATTTGGCTACAATGAGCAGTTCTTC. Its protein is CATSRFGYNEQFF.

A single count supports this clonotype. This chain connects TRBV7-9 to TRBJ2-7; 14 bases are shared with TRBD2. This CDR3 contains 18 residues. Per the germline V gene, CDR1 is SEHNR and CDR2 is FQNEAQ (reference sequence). V lost 2 bases and J lost 1; bases outside the gene matches: 7. The CDR3 loop reads CASSLLRLAGGLSYEQYF. As DNA, the CDR3 is TGTGCCAGCAGCTTACTACGACTAGCGGGGGGGCTTTCCTACGAGCAGTACTTC.

In its sample, this clonotype was seen a few times. The chain is built from TRBV20-1 and TRBJ2-3; 7 bases line up with TRBD1. V was pared by 4 bases and J by 6 bases, with 13 bases of the junction left unmatched. The CDR3 loop spans 15 amino acids. Germline CDR1 is DFQATT and CDR2 is SNEGSKA (reference sequence). CDR3 residues: CSAILRQGNGDTQYF. DNA for the CDR3: TGCAGTGCTATCTTGCGACAGGGTAACGGGGATACGCAGTATTTT.

This rearrangement joins TRBV10-1 to TRBJ2-1; no reliable D call. Germline V gene lookup returns CDR1 WNHNN and CDR2 SYGVQD (reference sequence). This CDR3 contains 12 residues. Trimming removed 6 bases from V and 9 bases from J, with 12 bases in between. The CDR3 DNA is TGCGCCAGCAGCCGTGGGTCGGCTGAGCAGTTCTTC. Encoded protein: CASSRGSAEQFF.

This chain connects TRBV7-4 to TRBJ2-1; maybe TRBD1 (5 bases). CDR3 size: 15 residues. Trimming took off 5 bases at V and 10 bases at J, with 21 bases between the two ends. Per the germline V gene, CDR1 is SGHVT and CDR2 is SQSDAQ. The CDR3 protein is CASSPSYAKTAEQFF. The CDR3 DNA sequence: TGTGCCAGCAGCCCCAGTTACGCAAAGACAGCCGAGCAGTTCTTC.

The J gene is TRBJ1-4, the V gene TRBV20-1, with unresolved D. Trimming cost V 0 bases and J 3 bases, with 11 bases left between them. Germline-derived CDR1 and CDR2 are DFQATT and SNEGSKA (reference sequence). This CDR3 has 15 residues. CDR3 loop: CSARDSYTPNEKLFF. As DNA, the CDR3 is TGCAGTGCTAGAGATAGCTACACCCCTAATGAAAAACTGTTTTTT.

This chain uses TRBV24-1 with TRBJ2-1; TRBD2 matches at 14 bases. V was pared by 4 bases and J by 9 bases, with 13 bases of the junction left unmatched. The CDR3 contains 18 residues. The germline V gene encodes CDR1 KGHDR and CDR2 SFDVKD. Here the CDR3 DNA reads TGTGCCACCAGTGACCGAACCCCGGGACTAGCGGGAGAGGGTGAGCAGTTCTTC. Protein sequence: CATSDRTPGLAGEGEQFF.

The chain employs TRBV6-1 and TRBJ2-2, with D unresolved. The germline CDR1 and CDR2 sequences are MNHNS and SASEGT. V was pared by 9 bases and J by 7 bases, with 12 bases between. The CDR3 has 12 amino acids. The DNA of the CDR3 is TGTGCCAGTCGCAACGTTAACGGGGAGCTGTTTTTT. This gives the protein CASRNVNGELFF.

The chain recombines TRBV7-6 with TRBJ2-1; the D gene is possibly TRBD1 (6 bases). Trimming removed 5 bases from V and 6 bases from J, with 17 bases in between. The germline gives CDR1 SGHVS, CDR2 FNYEAQ. This CDR3 spans 15 amino acids. The CDR3 is CASSPATGTGNEQFF. The DNA for the CDR3 is TGTGCCAGCAGCCCCGCGACAGGTACAGGCAATGAGCAGTTCTTC.

The chain couples TRBV29-1 to TRBJ2-1, with D perhaps matching TRBD1 (6 bases). The CDR3 consists of 15 residues. V gave up 1 base and J gave up 9 bases, with 19 bases separating them. The germline V gene has CDR1 SQVTM and CDR2 ANQGSEA. CDR3 residues: CSVEGLGARMSEQFF. In nucleotides, the CDR3 is TGCAGCGTTGAAGGTTTGGGGGCTAGGATGAGTGAGCAGTTCTTC.

The gene calls are TRBV9 and TRBJ2-1; 8 positions agree with TRBD2. Germline values: CDR1 SGDLS, CDR2 YYNGEE. The CDR3 extends over 18 amino acids. Unmatched junction bases numbered 12, after V lost 4 bases and J lost 0 bases. The CDR3 sequence: CASSPSTGGPYSYNEQFF. CDR3 DNA: TGTGCCAGCAGCCCCTCGACGGGGGGGCCATACTCCTACAATGAGCAGTTCTTC.

As to this clonotype: Given a much more abundant clone one base away, this may be a read error. V and J are TRBV12-3 or TRBV12-4 and TRBJ1-6, with D unresolved. The CDR3 covers 12 residues. CDR3 loop: CASTWTVTPHHF. The CDR3 DNA reads TGTGCCAGCACCTGGACCGTTACACCCCACCACTTT.

The genes are TRBV29-1 and TRBJ2-7; D call uncertain. Trimming shortened V by 7 bases and J by 2 bases, and 12 bases separated the two germline ends. CDR3 size: 12 residues. Germline CDR1 reads SQVTM; CDR2 reads ANQGSEA. The DNA of the CDR3 is TGCAGCGCTGAGGACGGAACCTACGAGCAGTACTTC. It codes for CSAEDGTYEQYF.

This clonotype was observed many times. V is TRBV4-2 and J is TRBJ2-7; 7 bases agree with TRBD1. V dropped 1 base and J dropped 3; count of bases not matched to a gene: 9. Germline V gene data show CDR1 as LGHNA and CDR2 as YNFKEQ. The CDR3 has 16 residues. Here the CDR3 DNA reads TGTGCCAGCAGCCAAGCCACAGGGGATTTGTTCTACGAGCAGTACTTC. This encodes CASSQATGDLFYEQYF.

The V gene is TRBV10-3, the J gene TRBJ1-1, with D possibly TRBD1 on 5 matching bases. The CDR3 contains 16 residues. Trimming stripped 0 bases from V and 0 bases from J, with 11 bases between. The V gene's germline CDR1 is ENHRY and CDR2 SYGVKD. CDR3 loop: CAISESGVTVNTEAFF. The CDR3 nucleotides read TGTGCCATCAGTGAGTCTGGTGTGACAGTGAACACTGAAGCTTTCTTT.

The rearrangement joins TRBV5-1 to TRBJ2-7, with 8 bases fitting TRBD1. The CDR3 totals 13 residues. Germline V CDR1 and CDR2: SGHRS, YFSETQ. The V gene end was trimmed by 4 bases and the J gene end by 2 bases; junction bases not matched to a gene: 2. CDR3 coding DNA: TGCGCCAGCAGCGTACAGGGGGCCTACGAGCAGTACTTC. Protein product: CASSVQGAYEQYF. The full variable domain, rest sourced from reference TRBV5-1 and TRBJ2-7, is KAGVTQTPRYLIKTRGQQVTLSCSPISGHRSVSWYQQTPGQGLQFLFEYFSETQRNKGNFPGRFSGRQFSNSRSEMNVSTLELGDSALYLCASSVQGAYEQYFGPGTRLTVT.